The 21 T cell receptor beta chains given below trace back to one sample, sequenced in a study of blood T cell repertoires in COVID-19. Profiled with immunoSEQ multiplex PCR; TCRdb holds only in-frame clones, not every one. Among more than 60,000 clones, almost 90% were seen once, and the ten largest hold more than 4.5%. The specimen was peripheral blood. All receptors come from a man aged 50-59 years with acute or convalescent COVID-19.

CDR3 sequence: CASSLPRGSGPSSYNEQFF. Written as DNA, the CDR3 is TGCGCCAGCAGCCTCCCCCGCGGTAGCGGGCCTAGCTCCTACAATGAGCAGTTCTTC. V is TRBV5-1 and J is TRBJ2-1; 7 bases match TRBD2. The CDR3 totals 19 residues. Germline CDR1 SGHRS, CDR2 YFSETQ. V lost 4 bases, J lost 0 bases, and 16 bases stayed unmatched.

This chain uses TRBV18 with TRBJ2-3; D might be TRBD2 (5 bases). CDR3 size: 13 residues. The V end was cut by 0 bases, the J end by 5 bases, with 6 bases between. Germline loops: CDR1 KGHSH, CDR2 LQKENI. The CDR3 bases are TGTGCCAGCTCACCACCCACTAGAGATACGCAGTATTTT. This codes for CASSPPTRDTQYF.

This clone appeared a single time. The genes are TRBV29-1 and TRBJ1-1; 9 bases fit TRBD1. Germline V gene sequence: CDR1 SQVTM, CDR2 ANQGSEA. The CDR3 length is 15 residues. V shed 6 bases and J 0 bases; nucleotides not matched to a gene: 8. CDR3 DNA sequence: TGCAGCGTCCGAAATACAGGGGGCATGAACACTGAAGCTTTCTTT. Its protein product is CSVRNTGGMNTEAFF.

V and J are TRBV25-1 and TRBJ2-1; 11 positions agree with TRBD2. The length of the CDR3 is 16 residues. Unmatched junction bases numbered 8, after V lost 6 bases and J lost 4 bases. Germline-derived CDR1 and CDR2 are MGHDK and SYGVNS. DNA for the CDR3: TGTGCCAGCAGACAACTAGCGGGAGTAGGATACAATGAGCAGTTCTTC. This gives the protein CASRQLAGVGYNEQFF.

The chain links TRBV6-5 to TRBJ2-7; 10 positions match TRBD1. The CDR3 is 15 residues long. Germline-derived CDR1 and CDR2 are MNHEY and SVGAGI. With 6 bases clipped from V and 2 bases from J, the junction kept 7 bases outside the gene matches. The CDR3, as DNA: TGTGCCAGCAGAAAAAAAGGGACAGGGGCCTACGAGCAGTACTTC. Translation: CASRKKGTGAYEQYF.

This sequence joins TRBV19 and TRBJ2-1; D is perhaps TRBD1 (8 bases). Trimming stripped 3 bases from V and 0 bases from J, with 18 bases between. Per the germline V gene, CDR1 is LNHDA and CDR2 is SQIVND (reference sequence). CDR3 length: 18 residues. In nucleotides, the CDR3 is TGTGCCAGTAGTATGGGAGGACAGGGACTAAGCTCCTACAATGAGCAGTTCTTC. Translating gives CASSMGGQGLSSYNEQFF.

The gene calls are TRBV10-2 and TRBJ2-1, with 10 bases identical to TRBD2. The CDR3 covers 16 residues. The J segment lost 7 bases and the V segment lost 0 bases, leaving 6 bases of the junction unmatched. Germline V lookup: CDR1 WSHSY, CDR2 SAAADI. The CDR3 loop is CASSESIAGGRNEQFF. The CDR3 region has the DNA TGCGCCAGCAGTGAGTCGATAGCGGGGGGTAGGAATGAGCAGTTCTTC.

The chain carries TRBV5-1 and TRBJ1-3, with a weak D call TRBD1 (6 bases). Trimming shortened V by 4 bases and J by 2 bases, and 10 bases separated the two germline ends. CDR3 length: 14 residues. Germline V gene lookup returns CDR1 SGHRS and CDR2 YFSETQ. CDR3 sequence: CASSQQGPGNTIYF. In DNA, the CDR3 is TGCGCCAGCAGCCAACAGGGACCTGGAAACACCATATATTTT.

The chain carries TRBV7-2 and TRBJ2-7; TRBD2 agrees at 8 bases. Trimming took 5 bases from V and 0 from J; bases not matched to a gene: 6. This CDR3 is built from 15 residues. CDR1 SGHTA and CDR2 FQGNSA come from the germline V gene. The CDR3 region has the DNA TGTGCCAGCAGCAGAGCGGGAGCGGCCTCCTACGAGCAGTACTTC. This encodes CASSRAGAASYEQYF.

The genes are TRBV5-1 and TRBJ2-1; 14 nucleotides agree with TRBD2. Germline CDR1 is SGHRS and CDR2 is YFSETQ. Trimming at V came to 4 bases and at J to 6 bases, leaving 9 bases not matched to a gene. The CDR3 has 17 residues. CDR3 in amino acids: CASSARGLAGVSNEQFF. The CDR3 bases are TGCGCCAGCAGCGCGAGGGGACTAGCGGGAGTTTCCAATGAGCAGTTCTTC.

The gene calls are TRBV7-9 and TRBJ1-2; D unresolved. From germline, CDR1 is SEHNR and CDR2 FQNEAQ (reference sequence). Trimming took off 6 bases at V and 3 bases at J, with 20 bases between the two ends. The CDR3 consists of 16 residues. The CDR3 DNA follows: TGTGCCAGCAGTCCTTATCGCGAGGCTGCGGACTATGGCTACACCTTC. It yields the protein CASSPYREAADYGYTF.

The CDR3 protein is CASSPPGTGSNEKLFF. In nucleotides, the CDR3 is TGTGCCAGCTCACCACCGGGGACAGGGTCTAATGAAAAACTGTTTTTT. V is TRBV18 and J is TRBJ1-4, with 9 bases lining up with TRBD1. V lost 0 bases to trimming and J lost 3 bases; unmatched junction nucleotides: 2. This CDR3 spans 16 amino acids. The germline V gene has CDR1 KGHSH and CDR2 LQKENI.

V is TRBV11-2 and J is TRBJ2-1; D may be TRBD1 (6 bases). This CDR3 has 15 amino acids. Looked up from germline, CDR1 is SGHAT and CDR2 is FQNNGV. Trimming removed 1 base from V and 4 bases from J, with 11 bases in between. Written as DNA, the CDR3 is TGTGCCAGCAGCTTAGTGACAGGTACTTACAATGAGCAGTTCTTC. It is translated as CASSLVTGTYNEQFF.

The V call is TRBV18, the J call TRBJ2-7; maybe TRBD1 (5 bases). Germline CDR1 KGHSH, CDR2 LQKENI. The CDR3 covers 14 residues. V was trimmed by 3 bases and J by 7 bases, leaving 16 bases between them. CDR3 coding DNA: TGTGCCAGCTCACCGGAGCAGGGCTTGGGAGAGCAGTACTTC. It translates to CASSPEQGLGEQYF.

The chain links TRBV7-6 to TRBJ1-2; 8 nucleotides match TRBD1. CDR3 length: 18 residues. Germline CDR1 SGHVS, CDR2 FNYEAQ. J was trimmed by 4 bases and V by 5 bases; bases with no gene match: 18. Written as DNA, the CDR3 is TGTGCCAGCAGCCTTAGGTCCCTCCAGGGGGCGATTTGCTATGGCTACACCTTC. This codes for CASSLRSLQGAICYGYTF.

The gene calls are TRBV12-5 and TRBJ2-7; D is uncertain. This CDR3 contains 12 residues. The V gene lost 6 bases and the J gene lost 6 bases, with 12 bases spanning the gap. Germline V lookup: CDR1 LGHNT, CDR2 FRNRAP. The CDR3 coding sequence is TGTGCTAGTGGCCTTTCCCCTCGCGAGCAGTACTTC. This gives the protein CASGLSPREQYF.

This clone has only one observation. This rearrangement joins TRBV7-9 to TRBJ2-1; TRBD2 matches at 7 bases. The CDR3 loop spans 16 amino acids. The ends lost 2 bases at V and 4 bases at J; junction bases unmatched: 8. Germline assignment: CDR1 SEHNR and CDR2 FQNEAQ (reference sequence). CDR3 sequence reads: CASSLWGGRDYNEQFF. The CDR3 DNA reads as TGTGCCAGCAGCTTATGGGGCGGGAGAGATTACAATGAGCAGTTCTTC.

V is TRBV28 and J is TRBJ1-1, with D perhaps matching TRBD1 (5 bases). The length of the CDR3 is 14 residues. V was pared by 7 bases and J by 3 bases, with 15 bases between. Germline V gives CDR1 MDHEN, CDR2 SYDVKM. This CDR3 is CASTVGGLDTEAFF. In nucleotides, the CDR3 is TGTGCCAGCACCGTGGGGGGACTTGACACTGAAGCTTTCTTT.

J is TRBJ1-4 and V is TRBV6-1; 9 bases map to TRBD1. Per the germline V gene, CDR1 is MNHNS and CDR2 is SASEGT. The CDR3 length is 19 residues. Germline trimming cut 4 bases from V and 8 bases from J; bases unmatched to any gene: 20. For the CDR3, the DNA is TGTGCCAGCAGTGTGGTCTTCGGGCAAGCCGGGACAGGGACAGAAAAACTGTTTTTT. Amino acids: CASSVVFGQAGTGTEKLFF.

The chain recombines TRBV21-1 with TRBJ2-5; the table calls TRBD2, which could not be checked here. TRBV21-1 constitutes a pseudogene. There are 22 residues in the CDR3. CDR3 in DNA: TGTGCCAGCAGCTCGAGGTGGGGTGCCCCCGGACTAGCGGGAGCCGTCCAAGAGACCCAGTACTTC. Translating gives CASSSRWGAPGLAGAVQETQYF.

The genes are TRBV15 and TRBJ1-3; the D gene is possibly TRBD1 (6 bases). V was clipped by 5 bases and J by 0 bases, with 11 bases between them. The CDR3 consists of 15 residues. Germline assignment: CDR1 LNHNV and CDR2 YYDKDF (reference sequence). The CDR3 region is CATSRGQSSGNTIYF. As DNA, the CDR3 is TGTGCCACCAGCCGAGGACAGAGCTCTGGAAACACCATATATTTT.